Below are 5 T cell receptor beta chains sequenced from a single sample in a study of cytomegalovirus exposure and HLA in healthy donors. It was with 60 Vbeta and 13 Jbeta primers that the PCR ran. TCRdb keeps only in-frame clones here, not all; method: immunoSEQ multiplex PCR. The sample records 100,000 or so clones, approximately 57% being singletons. The specimen was PBMCs. The receptors derive from a woman aged 25 to 39 in good health and CMV-seronegative.

V and J are TRBV25-1 and TRBJ2-1; 11 nucleotides match TRBD1. The CDR3 loop spans 15 amino acids. Trimming took 1 base from V and 4 from J; bases not matched to a gene: 0. Looked up from germline, CDR1 is MGHDK and CDR2 is SYGVNS. CDR3 protein: CASSEWDRGYNEQFF. The CDR3, as DNA: TGTGCCAGCAGTGAATGGGACAGGGGGTACAATGAGCAGTTCTTC. The whole variable domain, filled in from reference TRBV25-1 and TRBJ2-1, reads EADIYQTPRYLVIGTGKKITLECSQTMGHDKMYWYQQDPGMELHLIHYSYGVNSTEKGDLSSESTVSRIRTEHFPLTLESARPSHTSQYLCASSEWDRGYNEQFFGPGTRLTVL.

The chain combines TRBV5-1 with TRBJ2-3; 9 bases are a match to TRBD2. Germline V gene lookup returns CDR1 SGHRS and CDR2 YFSETQ. The CDR3 loop spans 16 amino acids. The V gene end was trimmed by 5 bases and the J gene end by 2 bases; junction bases not matched to a gene: 9. The CDR3: CASRVAGGDFTDTQYF. The CDR3 DNA sequence: TGCGCCAGCAGAGTTGCGGGAGGGGACTTCACAGATACGCAGTATTTT.

The chain is built from TRBV27 and TRBJ2-7; D may be TRBD2 (5 bases). Trimming removed 6 bases from V and 0 bases from J, with 18 bases in between. Germline loops: CDR1 MNHEY, CDR2 SMNVEV (reference sequence). The CDR3 contains 16 residues. CDR3: CASSVDGRGSSYEQYF. In DNA, the CDR3 is TGTGCCAGCAGCGTAGACGGACGGGGAAGCTCCTACGAGCAGTACTTC.

This clone was detected a few times. This chain joins TRBV30 and TRBJ2-1; possibly TRBD2 for D (6 bases). This CDR3 comprises 15 residues. Germline CDR1 reads GTSNPN; CDR2 reads SVGIG (reference sequence). The V and J ends lost 5 bases and 5 bases respectively, with 19 bases between them. The DNA for the CDR3 is TGTGCCTGGGCCCCCGTTGGAGCGGGCGACAATGAGCAGTTCTTC. Its translation: CAWAPVGAGDNEQFF.

The chain couples TRBV28 to TRBJ1-2, with 7 bases lining up with TRBD1. CDR3 size: 14 residues. The junction had 7 bases not matched to a gene; V was cut back by 4 bases and J by 5 bases. The germline V gene has CDR1 MDHEN and CDR2 SYDVKM. CDR3 loop: CASSSFEQGYGYTF. In DNA form, the CDR3 reads TGTGCCAGCAGTTCCTTCGAACAGGGGTATGGCTACACCTTC.